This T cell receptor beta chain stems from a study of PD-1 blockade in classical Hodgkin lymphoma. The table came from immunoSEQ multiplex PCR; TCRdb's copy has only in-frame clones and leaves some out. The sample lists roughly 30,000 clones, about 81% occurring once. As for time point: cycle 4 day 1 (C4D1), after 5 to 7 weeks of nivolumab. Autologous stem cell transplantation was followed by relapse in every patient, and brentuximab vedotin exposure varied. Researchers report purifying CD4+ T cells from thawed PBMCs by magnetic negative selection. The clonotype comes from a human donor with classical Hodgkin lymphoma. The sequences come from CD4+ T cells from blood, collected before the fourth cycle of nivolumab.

CDR3 DNA sequence: TGTGCCAGCAGCTTAGGCGGCGAAAGGTTCACAGATACGCAGTATTTT. This sequence encodes CASSLGGERFTDTQYF. The chain employs TRBV7-8 and TRBJ2-3; no clear D gene. Trimming left V 1 base short and J 2 bases short, with 13 bases between. CDR3 length: 16 amino acids. Germline lookup yields CDR1 SGHVS and CDR2 FQNEAQ.